Presented here are 4 T cell receptor beta chains from one specimen sequenced in a study of graft-versus-host responses after intestinal transplantation (dated by TCRdb to the early 2020s). Their antigens are not known. The time point label on this specimen signifies: cells obtained before transplantation from donor or recipient. To prepare the library, the immunoSEQ multiplex PCR assay was applied. The table was pulled from immuneACCESS by TCRdb, which kept in-frame rearrangements only. Such tables lose some clones; where checked, under half of the loss comes from unresolved V genes, and the rest has no known cause. The sample table records tens of thousands of clones; roughly 94% of these occur just once. About 0.2% of the sample is in the top ten clones. The source was unstimulated CD4+ T cells sorted from spleen or lymph node cells, collected before transplant. The source of these receptors is a human donor who was the organ donor for an intestinal transplant.

The chain has TRBV2 and TRBJ1-5; D is uncertain. V was shortened by 5 bases and J by 0 bases, with 5 bases between the two germline ends. From germline, CDR1 is SNHLY and CDR2 FYNNEI. CDR3 length equals 13 residues. The DNA for the CDR3 is TGTGCCAGCAGTACGTATAGCAATCAGCCCCAGCATTTT. Amino acid sequence: CASSTYSNQPQHF. Filled out from reference TRBV2 and TRBJ1-5, the complete variable domain reads EPEVTQTPSHQVTQMGQEVILRCVPISNHLYFYWYRQILGQKVEFLVSFYNNEISEKSEIFDDQFSVERPDGSNFTLKIRSTKLEDSAMYFCASSTYSNQPQHFGDGTRLSIL.

The V gene is TRBV18, the J gene TRBJ1-1; no definite D call. The germline CDR1 and CDR2 sequences are KGHSH and LQKENI. V lost 2 bases and J lost 3, with 10 bases in between. The CDR3 sequence is 14 residues long. CDR3: CASSPMEVYTEAFF. DNA of the CDR3: TGTGCCAGCTCACCAATGGAGGTGTACACTGAAGCTTTCTTT.

The gene calls are TRBV7-2 and TRBJ2-5; 9 nucleotides align to TRBD2. From germline, CDR1 is SGHTA and CDR2 FQGNSA. The V gene end was trimmed by 3 bases and the J gene end by 4 bases; junction bases not matched to a gene: 6. The CDR3 length is 15 residues. This chain's CDR3 is CASSLEAGGRETQYF. The CDR3 nucleotides read TGTGCCAGCAGCTTGGAAGCGGGGGGACGAGAGACCCAGTACTTC.

V is TRBV18 and J is TRBJ2-4, with a weak D call TRBD2 (5 bases). CDR3 length: 13 residues. V lost 6 bases, J lost 9 bases, and 15 bases lay in between. Germline V gene lookup returns CDR1 KGHSH and CDR2 LQKENI. The CDR3 sequence: CASSDVGSGIQYF. CDR3 nucleotides: TGTGCCAGCTCGGACGTTGGAAGCGGCATTCAGTACTTC.